A selection of T cell receptor beta chains follows, all from one sample in a study of T cell repertoires in cytomegalovirus infection. TCRdb independently ran MiXCR on the reads; one entry per CDR3 protein. The sample contains approximately 630,000 distinct CDR3 sequences, approximately 24% of which appear only once. What was sequenced was CD8+ T cells from PBMCs. These receptors were obtained from a human donor in good health (CMV status not recorded). Some clones in this sample may be carry-over from other donors' samples. Both conserved end residues are part of each CDR3. Fields, in order: V gene, clone size, J gene, D gene, CDR3 DNA, CDR3 protein. D genes are given only for firm matches. Clone size, where shown, is once, few, many, or a class for clones that have expanded.

TRBV4-1	many	TRBJ2-6	-	TGCGCCAGCAGCCAAGTACCCTCTGGGGCCAACGTCCTGACTTTC	CASSQVPSGANVLTF
TRBV7-8	many	TRBJ2-3	-	TGTGCCAGCAGCTTCGGTGGGGGTACGCAGTATTTT	CASSFGGGTQYF
TRBV7-2	many	TRBJ2-5	TRBD1	TGTGCCAGCAGCTTAGTGCCAAGACAGGGGATCGGAGAGACCCAGTACTTC	CASSLVPRQGIGETQYF
TRBV18	-	TRBJ1-2	TRBD1	TGTGCCAGCTCACCCAGAGAGACAGGGGCCCGCTATGGCTACACCTTC	CASSPRETGARYGYTF
TRBV7-2	many	TRBJ1-2	-	TGTGCCAGCAGCTTAGGGAGGAGGCCAGGGAGATATGGCTACACCTTC	CASSLGRRPGRYGYTF
TRBV20-1	-	TRBJ2-3	-	TGCAGTGCTAGACAATTTAAAGGGTTCACAGATACGCAGTATTTT	CSARQFKGFTDTQYF
TRBV7-6	few	TRBJ2-6	TRBD1	TGTGCCAGCAGCTTAGGGACAGGACCATCCTCTGGGGCCAACGTCCTGACTTTC	CASSLGTGPSSGANVLTF
TRBV28	many	TRBJ2-1	-	TGTGCCAGCAGAGATTTAGAGAGCTCCTACAATGAGCAGTTCTTC	CASRDLESSYNEQFF
TRBV7-2	-	TRBJ1-1	-	TGTGCCAGCAGCTTAGCTTATCAGGGTAGCACTGAAGCTTTCTTT	CASSLAYQGSTEAFF
TRBV2	few	TRBJ1-6	TRBD1	TGTGCCAGCAGGCCCGGGGACAGGGGCTATTCACCCCTCCACTTT	CASRPGDRGYSPLHF
TRBV29-1	few	TRBJ1-2	-	TGCAGCGTGGTCGTCAGCGAACTCCCCTATGGCTACACCTTC	CSVVVSELPYGYTF
TRBV5-1	-	TRBJ1-5	-	TGCGCCAGCAGCGATGGGACCGCGAATCAGCCCCAGCATTTT	CASSDGTANQPQHF
TRBV6-2/TRBV6-3	few	TRBJ1-1	TRBD1	TGTGCCAGCAGCCACGAGACAGGGTGGAACACTGAAGCTTTCTTT	CASSHETGWNTEAFF
TRBV7-6	few	TRBJ1-1	TRBD1	TGTGCCAGCAGCTTAGGGGGACAGGGGGACAACACTGAAGCTTTCTTT	CASSLGGQGDNTEAFF
TRBV7-6	many	TRBJ2-7	-	TGTGCCAGCAGCCACATGAGGGACTACGAGCAGTACTTC	CASSHMRDYEQYF
TRBV2	-	TRBJ1-5	-	TGTGCCAGCAAGGGCAGCCTTAGCCCATATAGCAATCAGCCCCAGCATTTT	CASKGSLSPYSNQPQHF
TRBV14	many	TRBJ2-7	-	TGTGCCAGCAGTCGGGACGGAAGCTACGAGCAGTACTTC	CASSRDGSYEQYF
TRBV28	few	TRBJ1-5	-	TGTGCCAGCAGCCTAGGTTTGGAGCCGAACATTTTGCCCCAGCATTTT	CASSLGLEPNILPQHF
TRBV5-4	-	TRBJ2-5	TRBD1	TGTGCCAGCAGCGCGGGACAGGCCGATCAAGAGACCCAGTACTTC	CASSAGQADQETQYF
TRBV12-3/TRBV12-4	-	TRBJ1-2	-	TGTGCCAGCTCCCTAACCGCAGGGGCAGATGGCTACACCTTC	CASSLTAGADGYTF
TRBV10-3	few	TRBJ1-2	TRBD1	TGTGCCATCACTGGACAGGGGGGTAGCTATGGCTACACCTTC	CAITGQGGSYGYTF
TRBV6-2/TRBV6-3	-	TRBJ1-6	-	TGTGCCAGCAGTTACGCAGGATCTCTCCACTTT	CASSYAGSLHF
TRBV29-1	few	TRBJ1-2	TRBD1	TGCAGCGCCCGACAGGGGGACTATGGCTACACCTTC	CSARQGDYGYTF
TRBV7-6	few	TRBJ2-4	-	TGTGCCAGCAGCTTGGTTTTGACCAAAAACATTCAGTACTTC	CASSLVLTKNIQYF
TRBV27	many	TRBJ1-5	-	TGTGCCAGCACCCACCTCGGGTCCGATCAGCCCCAGCATTTT	CASTHLGSDQPQHF
TRBV6-1	-	TRBJ1-4	-	TGTGCCAGCGCCGATGTCCCATTACTTGCAACTAATGAAAAACTGTTTTTT	CASADVPLLATNEKLFF
TRBV11-2	-	TRBJ1-1	-	TGTGCCAGCAGCTTAACCGAGGGGCACAACACTGAAGCTTTCTTT	CASSLTEGHNTEAFF
TRBV5-1	-	TRBJ2-3	-	TGCGCCAGCAGCTCCGGACTCTCAGCTACAGATACGCAGTATTTT	CASSSGLSATDTQYF
TRBV5-6	few	TRBJ1-4	-	TGTGCCAGCAGCCGCCTCCCGGACGGTGAAAAACTGTTTTTT	CASSRLPDGEKLFF
TRBV7-9	once	TRBJ2-1	-	TGTGCCAGCAGCTTGACGAGACAGGGGAGGGGTGGTGAGCAGTTCTTC	CASSLTRQGRGGEQFF
TRBV10-3	-	TRBJ2-3	-	TGTGCGACGCTCGGGCCTACAGATACGCAGTATTTT	CATLGPTDTQYF
TRBV5-1	-	TRBJ2-5	TRBD1	TGCGCCAGCAGCCGGGACAGGGAGACCCAGTACTTC	CASSRDRETQYF
TRBV6-6	-	TRBJ2-1	TRBD2	TGTGCCAGCCGGGGGGTCCGCAATGAGCAGTTCTTC	CASRGVRNEQFF
TRBV11-3	many	TRBJ2-2	TRBD1	TGTGCCAGCAGCCATAGCGAGGGGGCGACGACGAACACCGGGGAGCTGTTTTTT	CASSHSEGATTNTGELFF
TRBV6-5	-	TRBJ1-1	-	TGTGCCAGCAGTTACTCGATTCCCGGCACTGAAGCTTTCTTT	CASSYSIPGTEAFF
TRBV29-1	few	TRBJ1-1	-	TGCAGCGTTGATGGGGGGCGAAAGGACACTGAAGCTTTCTTT	CSVDGGRKDTEAFF
TRBV5-5	-	TRBJ2-1	TRBD2	TGTGCCAGCAGCTTGAGACTAGCGGGGGCCAGCTCCTACAATGAGCAGTTCTTC	CASSLRLAGASSYNEQFF
TRBV29-1	-	TRBJ1-1	-	TGCAGCGTTGAATGGGCGAACACTGAAGCTTTCTTT	CSVEWANTEAFF
TRBV13	-	TRBJ2-5	-	TGTGCCAGCAGCTTATACCAAGAGTACCAAGAGACCCAGTACTTC	CASSLYQEYQETQYF
TRBV4-1	-	TRBJ2-3	-	TGCGCCAGCAGCCCGGTCCGTGGGGCAGATACGCAGTATTTT	CASSPVRGADTQYF
TRBV6-5	-	TRBJ2-2	-	TGTGCCAGCAGTTACGGCGGTACCACCGGGGAGCTGTTTTTT	CASSYGGTTGELFF
TRBV19	-	TRBJ1-5	-	TGTGCCAGTAGTATCGGGGGGGCGAGACAGCCCCAGCATTTT	CASSIGGARQPQHF
TRBV14	few	TRBJ2-6	TRBD1	TGTGCCAGCAGCCGACCCCGGGGACAGGGAGCTCCTGGGGCCAACGTCCTGACTTTC	CASSRPRGQGAPGANVLTF
TRBV28	-	TRBJ1-2	TRBD1	TGTGCCAGCATCACGGACAGGGTCAACTATGGCTACACCTTC	CASITDRVNYGYTF
TRBV28	-	TRBJ2-3	TRBD2	TGTGCCAGCAGTTTACTAGCGGGGCGCCCAGATACGCAGTATTTT	CASSLLAGRPDTQYF
TRBV24-1	many	TRBJ1-2	-	TGTGCCACCAGTGATTTGGACCGCCAACAGGCCGGCTACACCTTC	CATSDLDRQQAGYTF